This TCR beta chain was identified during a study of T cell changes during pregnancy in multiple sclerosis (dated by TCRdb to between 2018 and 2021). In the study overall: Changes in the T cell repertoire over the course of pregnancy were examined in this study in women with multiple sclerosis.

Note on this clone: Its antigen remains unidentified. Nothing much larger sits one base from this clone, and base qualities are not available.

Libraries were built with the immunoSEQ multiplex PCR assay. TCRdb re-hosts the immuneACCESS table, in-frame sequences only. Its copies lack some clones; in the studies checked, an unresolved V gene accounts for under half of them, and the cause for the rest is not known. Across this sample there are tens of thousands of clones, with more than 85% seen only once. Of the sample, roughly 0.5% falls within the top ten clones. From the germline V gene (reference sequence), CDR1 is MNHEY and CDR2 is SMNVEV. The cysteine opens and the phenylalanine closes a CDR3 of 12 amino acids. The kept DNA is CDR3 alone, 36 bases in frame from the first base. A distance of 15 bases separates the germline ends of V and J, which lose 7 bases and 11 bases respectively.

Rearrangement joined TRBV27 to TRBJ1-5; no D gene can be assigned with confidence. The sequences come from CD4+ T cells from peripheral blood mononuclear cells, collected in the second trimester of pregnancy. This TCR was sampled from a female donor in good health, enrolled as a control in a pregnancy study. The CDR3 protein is CASKKTRWAQHF. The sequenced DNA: TGTGCCAGCAAAAAGACCAGGTGGGCCCAGCATTTT.